The next 27 T cell receptor beta chains were all read from a single sample in a study of Graves' ophthalmopathy and Graves' hyperthyroidism. Amplification of TCR beta CDR3 regions used RNA transcripts. Scientists carried out first-round RT-PCR using HTBI primers and then a second-round multiplex PCR. TCRdb itself ran the multiplex PCR reads through MiXCR, one entry per CDR3 protein. The sample includes around 340,000 distinct CDR3 sequences, 15% to 20% of them seen just once. The material sequenced was peripheral blood. The receptors come from an adult man with Graves' ophthalmopathy.

The table lists this clonotype with many counts. The chain links TRBV28 to TRBJ1-5; unclear D gene. V was shortened by 6 bases and J by 8 bases, with 17 bases between the two germline ends. Germline CDR1 reads MDHEN; CDR2 reads SYDVKM. The CDR3 spans 14 residues. CDR3 sequence: CASSPDTGRKPQHF. CDR3 nucleotide sequence: TGTGCCAGCAGCCCAGACACCGGCAGAAAGCCCCAGCATTTT.

This clonotype was counted at least ten times. J is TRBJ1-5 and V is TRBV6-2 or TRBV6-3, with D possibly matching TRBD1 (5 bases). CDR1 and CDR2 from the germline V gene are MNHEY and SVGEGT. This CDR3 spans 15 amino acids. Trimming removed 6 bases from V and 1 base from J, with 13 bases in between. The CDR3 protein is CASRAGTGSNQPQHF. DNA for the CDR3: TGTGCCAGCAGGGCAGGGACGGGCAGCAATCAGCCCCAGCATTTT.

This clonotype was seen at least ten times. The rearrangement uses TRBV5-4 and TRBJ2-5; D gene ambiguous. CDR3 length: 14 amino acids. Between the trimmed V and J ends, which lost 0 bases and 5 bases, there was a span of 11 bases. The germline V gene has CDR1 SGHNT and CDR2 YYREEE (reference sequence). The CDR3 DNA follows: TGTGCCAGCAGCTTGGGAGGAAACGGGGAGACCCAGTACTTC. This translates into CASSLGGNGETQYF. The full variable domain, with the rest looked up from reference TRBV5-4 and TRBJ2-5, is ETGVTQSPTHLIKTRGQQVTLRCSSQSGHNTVSWYQQALGQGPQFIFQYYREEENGRGNFPPRFSGLQFPNYSSELNVNALELDDSALYLCASSLGGNGETQYFGPGTRLLVL.

This clonotype was seen ten or more times. The CDR3 protein is CASSQDRGSQETQYF. The CDR3 bases are TGCGCCAGCAGCCAAGACAGGGGCTCGCAAGAGACCCAGTACTTC. The V gene is TRBV4-1, the J gene TRBJ2-5; D may be TRBD1 (6 bases). The germline gives CDR1 MGHRA, CDR2 YSYEKL. The V end was cut by 0 bases, the J end by 2 bases, with 10 bases between. The CDR3 length is 15 residues.

The chain carries TRBV3-1 and TRBJ1-2; TRBD1 might be the D (5 bases). Deletions cut 2 bases from V and 3 bases from J, with 13 bases between. This CDR3 is 15 amino acids long. Germline V gene lookup returns CDR1 LGHDT and CDR2 YNNKEL (reference sequence). This CDR3 reads CASSQTKQAYYGYTF. In DNA form, the CDR3 reads TGTGCCAGCAGCCAAACCAAACAGGCCTACTATGGCTACACCTTC.

This clonotype was recorded many times. V is TRBV6-4 and J is TRBJ2-5; 12 bases align to TRBD1. The ends lost 6 bases at V and 5 bases at J; junction bases unmatched: 22. Germline V gives CDR1 MRHNA, CDR2 SNTAGT. The CDR3 length is 20 residues. The CDR3 reads CASRQGTGGASNIRAETQYF. CDR3 nucleotide sequence: TGTGCCAGCAGACAAGGGACAGGGGGCGCCTCGAACATTCGTGCGGAGACCCAGTACTTC.

Ten or more counts support this clonotype. CDR3 region: CASSYSSLGNTEAFF. DNA of the CDR3: TGTGCCAGCAGTTACTCGAGCCTGGGGAACACTGAAGCTTTCTTT. The rearrangement uses TRBV6-5 and TRBJ1-1; D call uncertain. Germline V gene lookup returns CDR1 MNHEY and CDR2 SVGAGI. The V gene lost 0 bases and the J gene lost 1 base, with 9 bases spanning the gap. There are 15 residues in the CDR3.

Many counts were recorded for this clonotype. It is likely a read error, because the conserved phenylalanine at the end of the CDR3 is missing. The J gene is TRBJ1-1, the V gene TRBV6-5; D is undetermined. CDR1 MNHEY and CDR2 SVGAGI come from the germline V gene. Between the trimmed V and J ends, which lost 7 bases and 4 bases, there was a span of 4 bases. The CDR3 runs 10 residues. The CDR3 region has the DNA TGTGCCAGCAAGGTCACTGAAGCTTTCTCT. It encodes CASKVTEAFS.

This clonotype has at least ten counts. This chain connects TRBV20-1 to TRBJ2-5; D uncertain. Per germline, CDR1 DFQATT and CDR2 SNEGSKA (reference sequence). This CDR3 spans 11 amino acids. V lost 5 bases to trimming and J lost 5 bases, with 9 bases between them. The CDR3: CSAPARETQYF. CDR3 in DNA: TGCAGTGCTCCGGCAAGGGAGACCCAGTACTTC.

The table lists this clonotype with many counts. The gene calls are TRBV12-3 or TRBV12-4 and TRBJ1-5; the match to TRBD1 covers 8 bases. This CDR3 spans 13 amino acids. J lost 5 bases, V lost 6 bases, and 3 bases had no gene match. CDR3 sequence (DNA): TGTGCCAGCAGGGGGACAGGTGATCAGCCCCAGCATTTT. Encoded protein: CASRGTGDQPQHF.

There are many counts of this clonotype. V gene TRBV13 combines with J gene TRBJ1-3; TRBD1 agrees at 7 bases. Germline CDR1 and CDR2: PRHDT and FYEKMQ (reference sequence). CDR3 length equals 18 residues. After removal of 1 base from V and 1 base from J, the junction contained 10 bases not matched to a gene. DNA for the CDR3: TGTGCCAGCAGCTTAGAGGGGGCCTCTTACCGATCTGGAAACACCATATATTTT. It translates to CASSLEGASYRSGNTIYF.

This clonotype was recorded many times. One end of the junction varies from germline; a read error may be responsible. The chain employs TRBV6-1 and TRBJ2-7; D is unresolved. CDR3 length equals 11 residues. Germline CDR1 MNHNS, CDR2 SASEGT. The CDR3 reads CASSESEKPHF. CDR3 bases: TGTGCCAGCAGTGAGTCTGAGAAGCCTCACTTC.

The J gene is TRBJ1-2, the V gene TRBV4-3; 7 bases fit TRBD1. The ends lost 3 bases at V and 8 bases at J; junction bases unmatched: 6. CDR1 is LGHNA, CDR2 YSLEER, per germline. The CDR3 is 13 amino acids. The CDR3 here is CASSQNRGLGYTF. CDR3 sequence (DNA): TGCGCCAGCAGCCAGAACAGGGGATTGGGCTACACCTTC.

This clonotype was picked up many times. The chain has TRBV25-1 and TRBJ2-5, with D hard to call. The germline V gene encodes CDR1 MGHDK and CDR2 SYGVNS. V was trimmed by 6 bases and J by 5 bases, leaving 13 bases between them. The CDR3 has 13 amino acids. The CDR3 loop reads CASRDPNLETQYF. CDR3 DNA: TGTGCCAGCAGAGACCCGAACCTGGAGACCCAGTACTTC.

This clonotype has at least ten counts. The chain is built from TRBV30 and TRBJ1-1; D is perhaps TRBD1 (6 bases). Looked up from germline, CDR1 is GTSNPN and CDR2 is SVGIG (reference sequence). V was cut by 4 bases and J by 2 bases, with 11 bases left in between. This CDR3 contains 13 residues. In nucleotides, the CDR3 is TGTGCCTGGAAGCAGGGGCCAAACACTGAAGCTTTCTTT. Its protein product is CAWKQGPNTEAFF.

The table lists this clonotype with many counts. The V gene is TRBV18, the J gene TRBJ2-5; D might be TRBD2 (5 bases). The germline gives CDR1 KGHSH, CDR2 LQKENI. The V end was cut by 0 bases, the J end by 1 base, with 12 bases between. The CDR3 extends over 16 amino acids. The chain's CDR3 is CASSPPRAKGQETQYF. The CDR3 region has the DNA TGTGCCAGCTCACCACCGAGGGCCAAGGGCCAAGAGACCCAGTACTTC.

This clonotype was counted ten times or more. This chain connects TRBV4-1 to TRBJ1-2, with unresolved D. The CDR3 consists of 15 residues. The germline V gene has CDR1 MGHRA and CDR2 YSYEKL. V dropped 0 bases and J dropped 4 bases, with 12 bases sitting between them. The CDR3 spells CASSQEGPKFYGYTF. CDR3 nucleotide sequence: TGCGCCAGCAGCCAAGAGGGCCCGAAGTTCTATGGCTACACCTTC.

This clonotype has a count of ten or more. The DNA of the CDR3 is TGTGCCACCAGTGACCCTACACGAGACTATGGCTACACCTTC. Its translation is CATSDPTRDYGYTF. The chain joins TRBV24-1 to TRBJ1-2; no reliable D call. CDR3 length equals 14 residues. V lost 4 bases to trimming and J lost 3 bases, with 11 bases between them. In germline, CDR1 is KGHDR, CDR2 SFDVKD.

This clonotype was recorded many times. The rearrangement links TRBV19 to TRBJ2-5; D uncertain. Germline V gene sequence: CDR1 LNHDA, CDR2 SQIVND (reference sequence). V was pared by 3 bases and J by 1 base, with 9 bases between. The CDR3 runs to 14 residues. In DNA, the CDR3 is TGTGCCAGTAGTATTGTCTTCCTCCAAGAGACCCAGTACTTC. Its protein product is CASSIVFLQETQYF.

This clonotype was detected ten times or more. This sequence joins TRBV2 and TRBJ2-2; D gene unclear. The CDR3 runs 12 residues. Trimming left V 3 bases short and J 9 bases short, with 8 bases between. Germline V lookup: CDR1 SNHLY, CDR2 FYNNEI. The CDR3 reads CASSDASRELFF. The DNA of the CDR3 is TGTGCCAGCAGTGATGCGAGCCGGGAGCTGTTTTTT.

This clonotype was observed at least ten times. V is TRBV7-2 and J is TRBJ2-5, with unresolved D. Trimming took off 1 base at V and 5 bases at J, with 5 bases between the two ends. Germline CDR1 reads SGHTA; CDR2 reads FQGNSA. There are 12 residues in the CDR3. CDR3 sequence: CASSLDLETQYF. The CDR3 region has the DNA TGTGCCAGCAGCTTAGATCTGGAGACCCAGTACTTC.

The chain is built from TRBV6-5 and TRBJ2-2; 11 nucleotides agree with TRBD2. Losses at the gene ends were 2 bases for V and 5 bases for J; bases not matched to a gene: 1. The CDR3 consists of 15 residues. Germline-derived CDR1 and CDR2 are MNHEY and SVGAGI. The CDR3 DNA reads TGTGCCAGCAGTTACGCTAGCGGGAGGACCGGGGAGCTGTTTTTT. Its protein product is CASSYASGRTGELFF.

V usage is TRBV12-3 or TRBV12-4 and J usage is TRBJ1-2; TRBD1 is a possible D gene (5 bases). The CDR3 loop spans 14 amino acids. V lost 3 bases, J lost 3 bases, and 11 bases lay in between. The CDR3 here is CASSLGDGHYGYTF. The CDR3 DNA follows: TGTGCCAGCAGTTTGGGGGACGGCCACTATGGCTACACCTTC.

This clonotype appeared many times. The V call is TRBV5-6, the J call TRBJ2-7; perhaps D is TRBD1 or TRBD2 (5 bases each). V lost 4 bases, J lost 2 bases, and 19 bases lay in between. The V gene's germline CDR1 is SGHDT and CDR2 YYEEEE. This CDR3 is 16 amino acids long. CDR3 amino acids: CASSTTIRDGPYEQYF. The CDR3 coding sequence is TGTGCCAGCAGCACGACCATCCGGGACGGGCCCTACGAGCAGTACTTC.

This clonotype was recorded many times. This rearrangement joins TRBV6-5 to TRBJ2-7; 7 positions match TRBD2. Looked up from germline, CDR1 is MNHEY and CDR2 is SVGAGI. Trimming took 2 bases from V and 7 from J; bases not matched to a gene: 8. The CDR3 is made up of 14 amino acids. DNA for the CDR3: TGTGCCAGCAGTTACCGGGGGGACGGTGGAGAGCAGTACTTC. Translating gives CASSYRGDGGEQYF.

This clonotype was picked up many times. V usage is TRBV12-3 or TRBV12-4 and J usage is TRBJ1-1; D is uncertain. This CDR3 has 14 amino acids. Trimming removed 5 bases from V and 1 base from J, with 11 bases in between. CDR3 sequence: CASSPPNTNTEAFF. The CDR3 DNA follows: TGTGCCAGCAGTCCTCCCAATACGAACACTGAAGCTTTCTTT.

This clonotype was seen at least ten times. This chain joins TRBV12-3 or TRBV12-4 and TRBJ1-1, with D tentatively TRBD1 (6 bases). CDR3 length: 12 amino acids. The V and J ends lost 8 bases and 4 bases respectively, with 11 bases between them. In nucleotides, the CDR3 is TGTGCCAGCTCAGAGGGGGGCACTGAAGCTTTCTTT. The encoded protein is CASSEGGTEAFF.